The 28 T cell receptor beta chains reported below all come from one sample, sequenced in a study of blood T cell repertoires in COVID-19. Only in-frame clones appear in the TCRdb table, and some are missing; sequencing was by immunoSEQ multiplex PCR. The sample lists more than 300,000 clones; 85% to 95% were seen once. Sequencing used PBMCs or T cells enriched from blood (not recorded which). The receptors were gathered from a woman in her thirties who had been exposed to COVID-19.

The chain has TRBV7-9 and TRBJ1-4, with 12 bases identical to TRBD1. From germline, CDR1 is SEHNR and CDR2 FQNEAQ (reference sequence). V lost 5 bases, J lost 11 bases, and 6 bases stayed unmatched. There are 14 residues in the CDR3. In DNA, the CDR3 is TGTGCCAGCAGCCCCGGGACAGGGGGCGATAAACTGTTTTTT. Its protein is CASSPGTGGDKLFF. Looking up the rest from reference TRBV7-9 and TRBJ1-4 gives the full variable domain: DTGVSQNPRHKITKRGQNVTFRCDPISEHNRLYWYRQTLGQGPEFLTYFQNEAQLEKSRLLSDRFSAERPKGSFSTLEIQRTEQGDSAMYLCASSPGTGGDKLFFGSGTQLSVL.

V is TRBV2 and J is TRBJ1-2; D gene unclear. Trimming stripped 8 bases from V and 3 bases from J, with 7 bases between. The CDR3 is made up of 11 amino acids. The germline CDR1 and CDR2 sequences are SNHLY and FYNNEI. The CDR3 nucleotides are TGTGCCAGCCCTAGGTACTATGGCTACACCTTC. Amino acids: CASPRYYGYTF.

The chain has TRBV3-1 (or the pseudogene TRBV3-2) and TRBJ2-4, with D perhaps TRBD1 (6 bases). This CDR3 has 12 residues. The ends were cut back, 3 bases at V and 12 bases at J, with 12 bases in the middle. Germline lookup yields CDR1 LGHDT and CDR2 YNNKEL (reference sequence). The CDR3 nucleotides read TGTGCCAGCAGCCAGAGGACAGCGGATCAGTACTTC. It is translated as CASSQRTADQYF.

The chain carries TRBV15 and TRBJ2-7, with 7 bases lining up with TRBD1. This CDR3 is built from 15 residues. The V segment lost 2 bases and the J segment 5 bases; nucleotides outside the gene matches: 9. The germline V gene has CDR1 LNHNV and CDR2 YYDKDF (reference sequence). The CDR3 here is CATSRSFDRVHEQYF. For the CDR3, the DNA is TGTGCCACCAGCAGATCCTTTGACAGGGTCCACGAGCAGTACTTC.

The rearrangement joins TRBV15 to TRBJ2-3; the match to TRBD1 covers 11 bases. The germline CDR1 and CDR2 sequences are LNHNV and YYDKDF (reference sequence). This CDR3 is 15 amino acids long. V was clipped by 3 bases and J by 2 bases; unmatched bases: 1. The CDR3, as DNA: TGTGCCACCAGCAGGGGACAGGGGGACACAGATACGCAGTATTTT. This gives the protein CATSRGQGDTDTQYF.

The rearrangement uses TRBV7-9 and TRBJ2-6, with 9 nucleotides matching TRBD2. The germline gives CDR1 SEHNR, CDR2 FQNEAQ (reference sequence). The V segment lost 4 bases and the J segment 2 bases; nucleotides outside the gene matches: 9. CDR3 size: 18 residues. The CDR3 loop reads CASSSNLQRGAGANVLTF. CDR3 DNA sequence: TGTGCCAGCAGCTCGAATTTACAGCGGGGGGCTGGGGCCAACGTCCTGACTTTC.

With regard to this clone: Relative to the germline gene, one junction end is altered; a read error may explain this. The rearrangement uses TRBV3-1 (or the pseudogene TRBV3-2) and TRBJ1-2; 11 bases match TRBD1. Germline CDR1 is LGHDT and CDR2 is YNNKEL (reference sequence). This CDR3 region has 14 residues. CDR3 sequence: CASSHGPSRTGGRF. Written as DNA, the CDR3 is TGTGCCAGCAGCCACGGACCTTCCAGGACAGGGGGCCGATTC.

V usage is TRBV6-5 and J usage is TRBJ2-1, with D possibly being TRBD1 (6 bases). CDR3 length equals 13 residues. In germline, CDR1 is MNHEY, CDR2 SVGAGI. Trimming took 11 bases from V and 4 from J, leaving 15 bases between them. CDR3 coding DNA: TGTGCCGGACTCATCGGACAGTACAATGAGCAGTTCTTC. It is translated as CAGLIGQYNEQFF.

This chain links TRBV6-4 with TRBJ1-1, with D tentatively TRBD1 (6 bases). Germline CDR1 and CDR2: MRHNA and SNTAGT. Deletions cut 3 bases from V and 4 bases from J, with 12 bases between. CDR3 length equals 14 residues. The CDR3 DNA reads as TGTGCCAGCAGTGAGGGGGGGCCGGGCACTGAAGCTTTCTTT. This translates into CASSEGGPGTEAFF.

The genes are TRBV27 and TRBJ2-7, with a tentative D call TRBD1 (6 bases). The CDR3 has 13 residues. The germline CDR1 and CDR2 sequences are MNHEY and SMNVEV (reference sequence). The V end lost 6 bases, the J end lost 4 bases, and 13 bases lay between the germline ends. The CDR3 DNA follows: TGTGCCAGCAGACTCAGGGGTACGTACGAGCAGTACTTC. Translated, it gives CASRLRGTYEQYF.

The chain carries TRBV4-1 and TRBJ1-1; D is possibly TRBD1 (5 bases). The CDR3 covers 13 residues. V shed 1 base and J shed 6 bases, with 9 bases lying between them. Germline V gene data show CDR1 as MGHRA and CDR2 as YSYEKL. For the CDR3, the DNA is TGCGCCAGCAGCCAAGGAAGGGGCGCTGAAGCTTTCTTT. Encoded protein: CASSQGRGAEAFF.

As concerns this clone: Other DNA sequences from this sample encode an identical CDR3 as well. CDR3 sequence: CASSPGTPANYGYTF. The CDR3 nucleotides are TGTGCCAGCTCACCCGGGACACCCGCTAACTATGGCTACACCTTC. The chain has TRBV18 and TRBJ1-2, with D tentatively TRBD1 (6 bases). The germline gives CDR1 KGHSH, CDR2 LQKENI. This CDR3 has 15 residues. V lost 3 bases and J lost 0, with 11 bases in between.

This clone was detected many times. The V call is TRBV3-1 (or the pseudogene TRBV3-2), the J call TRBJ1-6; D is perhaps TRBD1 (5 bases). The V and J ends lost 6 bases and 5 bases respectively, with 11 bases between them. This CDR3 is built from 14 residues. CDR1 LGHDT and CDR2 YNNKEL come from the germline V gene (reference sequence). This chain's CDR3 is CASRGAADNSPLHF. The CDR3 coding sequence is TGTGCCAGCAGAGGGGCGGCAGATAATTCACCCCTCCACTTT.

The chain employs TRBV6-5 and TRBJ2-7; 11 bases line up with TRBD1. Germline-derived CDR1 and CDR2 are MNHEY and SVGAGI. The junction had 3 bases not matched to a gene; V was cut back by 6 bases and J by 2 bases. There are 14 residues in the CDR3. DNA for the CDR3: TGTGCCAGCAGGATGGGACAGGGGGCCTACGAGCAGTACTTC. Its protein product is CASRMGQGAYEQYF.

J is TRBJ1-5 and V is TRBV4-1; weak D call: TRBD1 (6 bases). Germline V gene data show CDR1 as MGHRA and CDR2 as YSYEKL. The CDR3 is 13 residues long. The V and J ends lost 8 bases and 6 bases respectively, with 14 bases between them. In DNA form, the CDR3 reads TGCGCCAGCGGTCAGGGGTACCGTCAGCCCCAGCATTTT. Translated: CASGQGYRQPQHF.

This chain links TRBV6-6 with TRBJ1-1; possibly TRBD1 for D (5 bases). The germline V gene has CDR1 MNHNY and CDR2 SVGAGI (reference sequence). This CDR3 contains 13 residues. V lost 7 bases to trimming and J lost 3 bases, with 12 bases between them. CDR3: CASKKGIDTEAFF. DNA of the CDR3: TGTGCCAGCAAAAAGGGGATCGACACTGAAGCTTTCTTT.

This clone was detected many times. This chain connects TRBV9 to TRBJ2-7, with TRBD1 matching over 7 bases. CDR3 length: 15 residues. V was clipped by 3 bases and J by 3 bases; unmatched bases: 9. CDR1 and CDR2 from the germline V gene are SGDLS and YYNGEE. This chain's CDR3 is CASSEGQSAGYEQYF. For the CDR3, the DNA is TGTGCCAGCAGCGAGGGACAGTCCGCCGGCTACGAGCAGTACTTC.

V and J are TRBV4-3 and TRBJ1-6; TRBD1 matches 8 bases. The CDR3 contains 17 residues. CDR1 LGHNA and CDR2 YSLEER come from the germline V gene. With V trimmed by 3 bases and J by 3 bases, 7 bases remained unmatched. The CDR3 reads CASSQTQGANYNSPLHF. CDR3 nucleotides: TGCGCCAGCAGCCAGACTCAGGGGGCGAACTATAATTCACCCCTCCACTTT.

This chain joins TRBV3-1 (or the pseudogene TRBV3-2) and TRBJ1-6; D gene ambiguous. Trimming pared 0 bases from V and 8 bases from J, leaving 11 bases between. The CDR3 loop spans 15 amino acids. Germline values: CDR1 LGHDT, CDR2 YNNKEL (reference sequence). CDR3 sequence (DNA): TGTGCCAGCAGCCAAGAGCAGGAGGGTTATTCACCCCTCCACTTT. It yields the protein CASSQEQEGYSPLHF.

The V gene is TRBV7-9, the J gene TRBJ2-7; 7 bases align to TRBD1. The germline gives CDR1 SEHNR, CDR2 FQNEAQ (reference sequence). V shed 1 base, J shed 0 bases, and the junction held 6 bases outside the gene matches. The CDR3 is 16 residues long. This CDR3 reads CASSLVRDSRSYEQYF. The CDR3 coding sequence is TGTGCCAGCAGCTTAGTGAGGGACAGCCGCTCCTACGAGCAGTACTTC.

This clone was seen more than once but under ten times. The rearrangement links TRBV29-1 to TRBJ2-2, with 8 nucleotides matching TRBD1. V lost 6 bases and J lost 3; bases outside the gene matches: 6. This CDR3 comprises 14 residues. Looked up from germline, CDR1 is SQVTM and CDR2 is ANQGSEA. CDR3: CSVEDREDTGELFF. In DNA form, the CDR3 reads TGCAGCGTGGAGGACAGGGAGGACACCGGGGAGCTGTTTTTT.

Only a few counts were recorded for this clone. J is TRBJ2-5 and V is TRBV7-6, with D possibly being TRBD1 (5 bases). Germline V CDR1 and CDR2: SGHVS, FNYEAQ. Trimming took off 1 base at V and 0 bases at J, with 12 bases between the two ends. CDR3 size: 16 residues. This CDR3 is CASSLVWGKYQETQYF. The CDR3 DNA is TGTGCCAGCAGCTTAGTATGGGGCAAGTACCAAGAGACCCAGTACTTC.

This rearrangement joins TRBV27 to TRBJ1-6, with D possibly TRBD1 on 5 matching bases. Trimming left V 3 bases short and J 4 bases short, with 16 bases between. The CDR3 contains 17 residues. CDR1 MNHEY and CDR2 SMNVEV come from the germline V gene (reference sequence). The CDR3 coding sequence is TGTGCCAGCAGTTTTCGTTCTCAGGGCCCTTATAATTCACCCCTCCACTTT. Its protein product is CASSFRSQGPYNSPLHF.

CDR3 region: CASSVGLADYEQYF. CDR3 DNA sequence: TGTGCCAGCAGCGTAGGGCTAGCGGATTACGAGCAGTACTTC. The V call is TRBV9, the J call TRBJ2-7; TRBD2 matches at 7 bases. Germline CDR1 SGDLS, CDR2 YYNGEE. The CDR3 is 14 amino acids. The V and J ends lost 0 bases and 4 bases, in that order; junction bases with no gene match: 4.

The rearrangement joins TRBV7-3 to TRBJ1-1; 8 nucleotides match TRBD1. CDR1 is SGHTA and CDR2 is FQGTGA in the germline V gene. The CDR3 covers 13 residues. The J segment lost 5 bases and the V segment lost 5 bases, leaving 4 bases of the junction unmatched. The CDR3: CASSPDRETEAFF. The DNA of the CDR3 is TGTGCCAGCAGCCCGGACAGGGAGACTGAAGCTTTCTTT.

The V and J genes are TRBV7-2 and TRBJ1-2, with 7 bases that match TRBD1. The germline CDR1 and CDR2 sequences are SGHTA and FQGNSA. V was pared by 1 base and J by 3 bases, with 2 bases of the junction left unmatched. The CDR3 is 14 amino acids. The CDR3 loop reads CASSLEQGYYGYTF. The CDR3 coding sequence is TGTGCCAGCAGCTTAGAACAGGGGTACTATGGCTACACCTTC.

V gene TRBV28 combines with J gene TRBJ1-2; 9 bases map to TRBD1. The CDR3 has 13 amino acids. With 7 bases clipped from V and 4 bases from J, the junction kept 4 bases outside the gene matches. CDR1 and CDR2 from the germline V gene are MDHEN and SYDVKM. The CDR3 nucleotides are TGTGCCAGCAAGACAGGGGGGAGCTATGGCTACACCTTC. Its translation: CASKTGGSYGYTF.

This clone turned up a few times. The rearrangement links TRBV19 to TRBJ1-2, with D possibly being TRBD1 (5 bases). The ends were cut back, 4 bases at V and 0 bases at J, with 9 bases in the middle. This CDR3 region has 14 residues. The germline gives CDR1 LNHDA, CDR2 SQIVND (reference sequence). CDR3 region: CASSTGTTNYGYTF. CDR3 nucleotide sequence: TGTGCCAGTAGTACCGGGACTACTAACTATGGCTACACCTTC.